This T cell receptor beta chain was documented in a study of cytomegalovirus exposure and HLA in healthy donors. Study-level points and caveats: Under in vitro conditions, three CMV-associated chains were confirmed as specific for CMV antigens.

Losses at the gene ends were 1 base for V and 4 bases for J; bases not matched to a gene: 6. This CDR3 has 15 residues. Germline-derived CDR1 and CDR2 are SGHRS and YFSETQ. About this clone itself: The antigen remains unidentified. The sample contains more than one DNA sequence encoding this CDR3.

TCRdb's copy holds only in-frame clones and misses some; the assay was immunoSEQ multiplex PCR. The sample includes 190,000 or so clones, around 80% seen only once; the top ten take about an eighth. This chain joins TRBV5-1 and TRBJ2-7; TRBD2 aligns across 9 bases. The receptor was derived from a woman aged 25 to 39 in good health and CMV-seropositive. The material sequenced was PBMCs. The CDR3: CASSLRLAGLYEQYF. The DNA for the CDR3 is TGCGCCAGCAGCTTGCGTCTAGCGGGATTGTACGAGCAGTACTTC. The complete variable domain, with remaining parts taken from reference TRBV5-1 and TRBJ2-7, reads KAGVTQTPRYLIKTRGQQVTLSCSPISGHRSVSWYQQTPGQGLQFLFEYFSETQRNKGNFPGRFSGRQFSNSRSEMNVSTLELGDSALYLCASSLRLAGLYEQYFGPGTRLTVT.